This T cell receptor beta chain came from a study of cytomegalovirus exposure and HLA in healthy donors. Study as a whole: Among approximately 400 genotyped donors, around 82% fell in the Caucasian-associated ancestry cluster. Study observations and caveats: Later analysis associated a missense DCLRE1C variant with TCR beta V- and J-gene trimming.

Concerning this clone: Its specificity is unknown. Sequence at one end of the junction differs from germline and may be a read error.

Use of 60 Vbeta and 13 Jbeta primers characterized the PCR. Original analysis: Per a later analysis, the number of unique TCR beta chains was some 80 million, of which about 10 million were shared. The method was immunoSEQ multiplex PCR; TCRdb's version includes in-frame clones alone and lacks a portion of them. V, J and clone size derive from that table, while D and trimming were established from the DNA sequence. Its listing shows tens of thousands of clones. The sequenced sample was PBMCs. The sequence derives from a woman under 40 in good health and CMV-seronegative.

For the CDR3, the DNA is TGTGCCAGCCGCGGTGGTGCAGATAAGCAGTATTTT. The encoded protein is CASRGGADKQYF. The chain employs TRBV25-1 and TRBJ2-3; D is unclear. Looked up from germline, CDR1 is MGHDK and CDR2 is SYGVNS. The CDR3 sequence is 12 residues long.